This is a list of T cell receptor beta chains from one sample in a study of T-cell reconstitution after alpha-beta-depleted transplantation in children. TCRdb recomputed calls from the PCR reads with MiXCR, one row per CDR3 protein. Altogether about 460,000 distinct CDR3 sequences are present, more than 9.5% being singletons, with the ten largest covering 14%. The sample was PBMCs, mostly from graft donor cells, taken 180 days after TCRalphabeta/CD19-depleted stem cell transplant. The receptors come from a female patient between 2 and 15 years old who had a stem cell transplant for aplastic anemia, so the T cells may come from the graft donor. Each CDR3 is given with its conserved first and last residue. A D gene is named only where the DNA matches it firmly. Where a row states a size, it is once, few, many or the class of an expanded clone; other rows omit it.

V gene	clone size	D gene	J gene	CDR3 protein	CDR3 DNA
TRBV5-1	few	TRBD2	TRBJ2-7	CASSSKLNKAGGPHEQYF	TGCGCCAGCAGCTCAAAGTTAAACAAAGCGGGAGGGCCACACGAGCAGTACTTC
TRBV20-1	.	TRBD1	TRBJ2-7	CSVPQGAQQYF	TGCAGTGTCCCACAGGGGGCACAGCAGTACTTC
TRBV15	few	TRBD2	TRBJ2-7	CATSKGLAGSYEQYF	TGTGCCACCAGCAAGGGACTAGCGGGCTCCTACGAGCAGTACTTC
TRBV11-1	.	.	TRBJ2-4	CASSSLLTADPAKNIQYF	TGTGCCAGCAGCTCGCTCCTGACGGCGGACCCAGCCAAAAACATTCAGTACTTC
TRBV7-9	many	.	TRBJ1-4	CASSLDMRNEKLFF	TGTGCCAGCAGCTTAGACATGAGAAATGAAAAACTGTTTTTT
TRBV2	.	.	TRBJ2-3	CASSEALDSGTDTQYF	TGTGCCAGCAGTGAAGCATTGGACAGTGGAACAGATACGCAGTATTTT
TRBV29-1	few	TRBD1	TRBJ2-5	CSVVAPPGQLQETQYF	TGCAGCGTTGTCGCCCCACCGGGACAGCTACAAGAGACCCAGTACTTC
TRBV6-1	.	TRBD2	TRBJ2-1	CASSQRGLAPYNEQFF	TGTGCCAGCAGTCAAAGAGGACTAGCGCCCTACAATGAGCAGTTCTTC
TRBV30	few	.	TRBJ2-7	CAWSGLYEQYF	TGTGCCTGGAGTGGACTATACGAGCAGTACTTC
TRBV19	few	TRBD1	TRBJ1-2	CASRALPGQGAVGYTF	TGTGCCAGCCGGGCCCTGCCGGGACAGGGGGCAGTTGGCTACACCTTC
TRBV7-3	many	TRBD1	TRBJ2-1	CASSPMPPGTGIEQFF	TGTGCCAGCAGCCCAATGCCCCCAGGGACAGGGATTGAGCAGTTCTTC
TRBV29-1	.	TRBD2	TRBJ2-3	CSVASGTSTDTQYF	TGCAGCGTGGCCAGCGGGACTAGCACAGATACGCAGTATTTT
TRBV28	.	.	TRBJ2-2	CASLGDTGELFF	TGTGCCAGCCTTGGGGACACCGGGGAGCTGTTTTTT
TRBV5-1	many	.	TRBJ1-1	CASSLGDNRANTEAFF	TGCGCCAGCAGCTTGGGGGACAATCGAGCGAACACTGAAGCTTTCTTT
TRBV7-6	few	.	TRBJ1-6	CASGQGTNSPLHF	TGTGCCAGCGGGCAGGGAACTAATTCACCCCTCCACTTT
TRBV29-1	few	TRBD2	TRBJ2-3	CSVASGVTDTQYF	TGCAGCGTTGCTAGCGGAGTCACAGATACGCAGTATTTT
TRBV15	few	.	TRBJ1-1	CATSRGGEWDTEAFF	TGTGCCACCAGCAGAGGAGGGGAGTGGGACACTGAAGCTTTCTTT
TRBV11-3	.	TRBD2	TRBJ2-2	CASRTSVVTGELFF	TGTGCCAGCAGGACTAGCGTGGTCACCGGGGAGCTGTTTTTT
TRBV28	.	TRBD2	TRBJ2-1	CASSLTIAGGEQFF	TGTGCCAGCAGTCTCACTATAGCGGGAGGTGAGCAGTTCTTC
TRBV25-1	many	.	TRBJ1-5	CASSETGNQPQHF	TGTGCCAGCAGTGAAACTGGGAATCAGCCCCAGCATTTT
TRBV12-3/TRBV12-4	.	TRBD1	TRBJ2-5	CASSPDRGRAETQYF	TGTGCCAGCAGTCCGGACAGGGGGCGGGCAGAGACCCAGTACTTC
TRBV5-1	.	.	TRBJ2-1	CASSSGPGSSYNEQFF	TGCGCCAGCAGCTCCGGGCCAGGAAGCTCCTACAATGAGCAGTTCTTC
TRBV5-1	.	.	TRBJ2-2	CASSFLTANTGELFF	TGCGCCAGCAGCTTTCTGACAGCTAACACCGGGGAGCTGTTTTTT
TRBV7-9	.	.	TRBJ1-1	CASSLVGSEAFF	TGTGCCAGCAGCTTAGTGGGGTCTGAAGCTTTCTTT
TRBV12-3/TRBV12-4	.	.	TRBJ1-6	CASSSSLGSSPLHF	TGTGCCAGCAGTTCCTCCCTAGGATCTTCACCCCTCCACTTT
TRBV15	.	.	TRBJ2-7	CATSRDPADEQYF	TGTGCCACCAGCAGAGATCCGGCGGACGAGCAGTACTTC
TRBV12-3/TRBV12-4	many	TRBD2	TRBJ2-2	CASRSPGVAGGTGELFF	TGTGCCAGCAGATCCCCCGGGGTAGCGGGAGGGACCGGGGAGCTGTTTTTT
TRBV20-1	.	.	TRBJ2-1	CSARDFLETYNEQFF	TGCAGTGCTAGAGATTTTCTAGAAACCTACAATGAGCAGTTCTTC
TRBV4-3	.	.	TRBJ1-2	CASSKGEGRASAYGYTF	TGCGCCAGCAGCAAAGGGGAGGGACGAGCATCGGCCTATGGCTACACCTTC
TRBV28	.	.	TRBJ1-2	CASSPPPDWKGIRTF	TGTGCCAGCAGTCCCCCCCCTGACTGGAAGGGAATCCGCACCTTC
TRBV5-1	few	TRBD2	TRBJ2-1	CASSSPGSLAGEGRYNEQFF	TGCGCCAGCAGCTCCCCCGGTTCGCTAGCGGGAGAGGGAAGGTACAATGAGCAGTTCTTC
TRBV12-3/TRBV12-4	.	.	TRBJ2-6	CASSLGRRTGANVLTF	TGTGCCAGCAGTTTAGGTCGGCGAACTGGGGCCAACGTCCTGACTTTC
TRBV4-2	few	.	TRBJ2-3	CASSPGRQFTDTQYF	TGTGCCAGCAGCCCCGGGCGACAGTTTACAGATACGCAGTATTTT
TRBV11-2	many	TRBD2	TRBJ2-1	CASSAGGLAGNEQFF	TGTGCCAGCAGCGCTGGGGGACTAGCGGGAAATGAGCAGTTCTTC